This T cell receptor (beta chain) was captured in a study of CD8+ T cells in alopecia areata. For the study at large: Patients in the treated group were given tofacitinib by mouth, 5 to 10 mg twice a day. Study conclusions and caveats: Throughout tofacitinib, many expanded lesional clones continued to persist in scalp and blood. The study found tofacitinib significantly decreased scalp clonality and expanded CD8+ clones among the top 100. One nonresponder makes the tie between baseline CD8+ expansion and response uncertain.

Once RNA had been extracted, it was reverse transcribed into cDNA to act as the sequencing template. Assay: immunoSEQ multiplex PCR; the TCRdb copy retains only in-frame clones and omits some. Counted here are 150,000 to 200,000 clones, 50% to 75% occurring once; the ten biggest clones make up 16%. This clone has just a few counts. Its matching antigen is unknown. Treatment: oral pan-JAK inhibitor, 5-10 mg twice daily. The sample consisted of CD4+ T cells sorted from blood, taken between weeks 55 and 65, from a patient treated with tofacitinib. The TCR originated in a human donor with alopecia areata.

For the CDR3, the DNA is TGCGCCAGCAGCTCAACAGGGGAAGCCTACGAGCAGTACTTC. This codes for CASSSTGEAYEQYF. The chain is built from TRBV5-1 and TRBJ2-7; TRBD1 matches 7 bases. CDR1 is SGHRS, CDR2 YFSETQ, per germline. The CDR3 has 14 amino acids. Trimming at V came to 3 bases and at J to 2 bases, leaving 5 bases not matched to a gene.